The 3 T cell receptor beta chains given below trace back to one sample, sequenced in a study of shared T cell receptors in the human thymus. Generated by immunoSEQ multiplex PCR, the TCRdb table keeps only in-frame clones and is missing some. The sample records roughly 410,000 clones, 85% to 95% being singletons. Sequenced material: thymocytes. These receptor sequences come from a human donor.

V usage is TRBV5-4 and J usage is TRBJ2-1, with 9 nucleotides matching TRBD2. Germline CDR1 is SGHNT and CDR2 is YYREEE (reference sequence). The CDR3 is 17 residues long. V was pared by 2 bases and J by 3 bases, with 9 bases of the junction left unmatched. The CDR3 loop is CASSLTRPSGIYNEQFF. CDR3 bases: TGTGCCAGCAGCTTAACCCGGCCTAGCGGGATCTACAATGAGCAGTTCTTC.

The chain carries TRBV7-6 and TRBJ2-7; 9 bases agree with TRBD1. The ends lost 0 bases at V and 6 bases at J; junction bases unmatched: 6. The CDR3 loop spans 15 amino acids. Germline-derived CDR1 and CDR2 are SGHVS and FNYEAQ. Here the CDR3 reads CASSLAPQTGGEQYF. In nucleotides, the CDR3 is TGTGCCAGCAGCTTAGCTCCCCAGACAGGGGGCGAGCAGTACTTC.

This chain's CDR3 is CASSPGSLTDTQYF. The CDR3 DNA reads as TGTGCCAGTAGTCCTGGGAGCCTCACAGATACGCAGTATTTT. The chain employs TRBV19 and TRBJ2-3, with D possibly TRBD2 on 5 matching bases. V lost 5 bases and J 2 bases, leaving 11 bases between the germline ends. Germline V CDR1 and CDR2: LNHDA, SQIVND (reference sequence). CDR3 size: 14 residues.